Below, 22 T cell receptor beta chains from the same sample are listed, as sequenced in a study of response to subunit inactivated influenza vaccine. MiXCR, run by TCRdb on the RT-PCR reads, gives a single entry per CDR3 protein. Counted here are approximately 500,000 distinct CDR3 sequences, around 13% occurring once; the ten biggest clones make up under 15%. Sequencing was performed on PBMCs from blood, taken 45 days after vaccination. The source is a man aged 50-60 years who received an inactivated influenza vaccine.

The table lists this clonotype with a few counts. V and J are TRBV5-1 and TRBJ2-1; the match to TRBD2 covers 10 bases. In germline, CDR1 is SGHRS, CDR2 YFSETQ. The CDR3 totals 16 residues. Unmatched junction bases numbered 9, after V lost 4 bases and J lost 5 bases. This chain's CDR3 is CASSRWTSGPDNEQFF. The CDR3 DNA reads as TGCGCCAGCAGCCGGTGGACTAGCGGCCCGGACAATGAGCAGTTCTTC.

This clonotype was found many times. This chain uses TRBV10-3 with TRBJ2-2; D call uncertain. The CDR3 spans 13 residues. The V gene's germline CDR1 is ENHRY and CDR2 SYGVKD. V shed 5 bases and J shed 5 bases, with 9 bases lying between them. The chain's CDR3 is CAISSGRTGELFF. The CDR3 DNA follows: TGTGCCATCAGTTCCGGTAGGACCGGGGAGCTGTTTTTT.

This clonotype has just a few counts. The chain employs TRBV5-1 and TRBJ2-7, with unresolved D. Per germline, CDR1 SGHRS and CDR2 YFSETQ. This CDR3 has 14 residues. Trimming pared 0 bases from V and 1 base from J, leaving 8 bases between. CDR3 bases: TGCGCCAGCAGCTTGGACGCACGGTCCTACGAGCAGTACTTC. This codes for CASSLDARSYEQYF.

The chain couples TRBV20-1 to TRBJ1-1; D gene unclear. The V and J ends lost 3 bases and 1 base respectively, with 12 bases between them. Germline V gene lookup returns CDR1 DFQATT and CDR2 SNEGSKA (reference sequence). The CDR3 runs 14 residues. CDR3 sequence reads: CSARPGSRNTEAFF. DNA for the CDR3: TGCAGTGCTAGGCCGGGATCGCGGAACACTGAAGCTTTCTTT.

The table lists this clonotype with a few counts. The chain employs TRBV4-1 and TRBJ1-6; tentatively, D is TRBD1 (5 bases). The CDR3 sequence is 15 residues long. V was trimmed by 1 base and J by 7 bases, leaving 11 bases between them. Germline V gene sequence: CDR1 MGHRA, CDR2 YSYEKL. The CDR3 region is CASSQVSGTNSPLHF. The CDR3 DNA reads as TGCGCCAGCAGCCAAGTTTCAGGGACGAATTCACCCCTCCACTTT.

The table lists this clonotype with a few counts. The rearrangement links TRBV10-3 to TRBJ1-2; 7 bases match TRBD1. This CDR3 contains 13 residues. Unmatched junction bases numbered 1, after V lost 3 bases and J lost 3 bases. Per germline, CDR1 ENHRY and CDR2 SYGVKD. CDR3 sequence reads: CAISEGGYYGYTF. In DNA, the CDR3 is TGTGCCATCAGTGAAGGGGGCTACTATGGCTACACCTTC.

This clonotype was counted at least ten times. The CDR3 reads CSAKTATNEKLFF. The CDR3 DNA sequence: TGCAGCGCAAAGACAGCAACTAATGAAAAACTGTTTTTT. This sequence joins TRBV29-1 and TRBJ1-4; weak D call: TRBD1 (5 bases). CDR1 is SQVTM, CDR2 ANQGSEA, per germline. The CDR3 has 13 residues. Trimming shortened V by 7 bases and J by 0 bases, and 9 bases separated the two germline ends.

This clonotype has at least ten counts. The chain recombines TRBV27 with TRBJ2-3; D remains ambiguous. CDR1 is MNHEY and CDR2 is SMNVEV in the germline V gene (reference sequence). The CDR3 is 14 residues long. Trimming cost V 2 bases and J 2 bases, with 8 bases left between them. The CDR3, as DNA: TGTGCCAGCAGTTTACTCGGACCCACAGATACGCAGTATTTT. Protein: CASSLLGPTDTQYF.

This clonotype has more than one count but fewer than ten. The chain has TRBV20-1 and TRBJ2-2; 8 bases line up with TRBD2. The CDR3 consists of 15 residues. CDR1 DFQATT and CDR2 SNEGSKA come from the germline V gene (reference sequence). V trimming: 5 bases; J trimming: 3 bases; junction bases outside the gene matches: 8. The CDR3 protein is CSAGNGRADTGELFF. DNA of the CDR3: TGCAGTGCTGGCAACGGGAGGGCCGACACCGGGGAGCTGTTTTTT.

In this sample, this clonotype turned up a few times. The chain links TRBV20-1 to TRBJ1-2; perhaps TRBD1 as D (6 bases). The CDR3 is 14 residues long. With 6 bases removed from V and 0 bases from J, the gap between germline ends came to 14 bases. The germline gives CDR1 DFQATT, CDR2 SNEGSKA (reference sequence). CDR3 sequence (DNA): TGCAGTGCGGAAAGGACAGCACCTAACTATGGCTACACCTTC. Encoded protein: CSAERTAPNYGYTF.

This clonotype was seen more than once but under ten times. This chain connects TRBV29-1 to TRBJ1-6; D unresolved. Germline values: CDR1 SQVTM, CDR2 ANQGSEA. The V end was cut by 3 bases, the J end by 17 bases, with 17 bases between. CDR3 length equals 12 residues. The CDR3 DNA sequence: TGCAGCGTTGACAGCCACCTTTTGAGGTTCCACTTT. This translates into CSVDSHLLRFHF.

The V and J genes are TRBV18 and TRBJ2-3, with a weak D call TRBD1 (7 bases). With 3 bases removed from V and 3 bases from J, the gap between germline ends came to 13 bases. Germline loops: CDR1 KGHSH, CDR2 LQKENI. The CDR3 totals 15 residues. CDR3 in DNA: TGTGCCAGCTCACCCCTCAGGGGGAGGACAGATACGCAGTATTTT. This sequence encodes CASSPLRGRTDTQYF.

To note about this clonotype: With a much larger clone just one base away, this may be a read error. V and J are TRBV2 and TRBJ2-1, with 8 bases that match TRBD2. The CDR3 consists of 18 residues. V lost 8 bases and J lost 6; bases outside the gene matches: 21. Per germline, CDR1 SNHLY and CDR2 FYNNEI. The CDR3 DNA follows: TGTGCCAGCTGTTTGCCTTTCGGGGAGCGGGGGATTACCAATGAGCAGTTCTTC. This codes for CASCLPFGERGITNEQFF.

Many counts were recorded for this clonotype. The CDR3 reads CATSREIRAFGGETQYF. The CDR3 DNA reads as TGTGCCACCAGCAGAGAAATAAGAGCCTTTGGAGGGGAGACCCAGTACTTC. The genes are TRBV15 and TRBJ2-5, with D possibly matching TRBD2 (6 bases). The CDR3 has 17 amino acids. Germline lookup yields CDR1 LNHNV and CDR2 YYDKDF (reference sequence). Trimming pared 0 bases from V and 5 bases from J, leaving 19 bases between.

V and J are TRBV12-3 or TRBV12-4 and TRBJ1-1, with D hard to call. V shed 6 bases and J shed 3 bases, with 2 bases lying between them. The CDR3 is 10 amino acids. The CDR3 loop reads CASSYTEAFF. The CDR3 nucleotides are TGTGCCAGCAGCTACACTGAAGCTTTCTTT.

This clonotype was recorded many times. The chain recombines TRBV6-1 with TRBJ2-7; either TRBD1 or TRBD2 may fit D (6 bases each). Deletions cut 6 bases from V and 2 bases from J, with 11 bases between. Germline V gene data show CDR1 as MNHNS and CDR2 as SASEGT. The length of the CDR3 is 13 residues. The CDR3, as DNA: TGTGCCAGCAGCCGGGGGCCGACCTACGAGCAGTACTTC. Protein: CASSRGPTYEQYF.

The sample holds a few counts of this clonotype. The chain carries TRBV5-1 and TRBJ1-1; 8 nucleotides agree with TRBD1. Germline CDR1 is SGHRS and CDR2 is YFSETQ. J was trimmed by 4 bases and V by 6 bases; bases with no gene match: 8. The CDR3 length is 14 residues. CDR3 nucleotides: TGCGCCAGCAAAGCAGGGGGCACAGGCACTGAAGCTTTCTTT. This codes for CASKAGGTGTEAFF. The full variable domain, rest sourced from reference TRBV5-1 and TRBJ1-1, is KAGVTQTPRYLIKTRGQQVTLSCSPISGHRSVSWYQQTPGQGLQFLFEYFSETQRNKGNFPGRFSGRQFSNSRSEMNVSTLELGDSALYLCASKAGGTGTEAFFGQGTRLTVV.

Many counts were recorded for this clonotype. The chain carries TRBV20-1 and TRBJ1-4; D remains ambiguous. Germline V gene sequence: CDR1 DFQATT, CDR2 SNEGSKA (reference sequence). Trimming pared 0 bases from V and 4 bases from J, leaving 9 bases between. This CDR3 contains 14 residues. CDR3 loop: CSARESGNNEKLFF. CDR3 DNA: TGCAGTGCTAGAGAATCGGGGAATAATGAAAAACTGTTTTTT.

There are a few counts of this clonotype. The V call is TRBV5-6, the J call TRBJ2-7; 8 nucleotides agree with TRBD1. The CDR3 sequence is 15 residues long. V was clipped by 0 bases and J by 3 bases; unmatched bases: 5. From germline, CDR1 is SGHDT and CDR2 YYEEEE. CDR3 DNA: TGTGCCAGCAGCTTGGTCCCAGGGGGCTTCTACGAGCAGTACTTC. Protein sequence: CASSLVPGGFYEQYF.

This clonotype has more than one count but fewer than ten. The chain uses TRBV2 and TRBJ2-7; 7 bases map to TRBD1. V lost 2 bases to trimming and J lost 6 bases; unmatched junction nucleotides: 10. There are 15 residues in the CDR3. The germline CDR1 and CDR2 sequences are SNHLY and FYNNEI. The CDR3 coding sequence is TGTGCCAGCAGTGAACGCCGAGGGGGCTCGGGCGAGCAGTACTTC. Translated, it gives CASSERRGGSGEQYF.

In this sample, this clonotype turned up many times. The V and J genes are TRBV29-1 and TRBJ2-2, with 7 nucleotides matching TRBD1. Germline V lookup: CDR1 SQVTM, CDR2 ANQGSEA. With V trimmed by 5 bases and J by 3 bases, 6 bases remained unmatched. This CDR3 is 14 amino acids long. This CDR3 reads CSVTPGTDTGELFF. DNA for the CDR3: TGCAGCGTTACACCCGGGACAGACACCGGGGAGCTGTTTTTT.

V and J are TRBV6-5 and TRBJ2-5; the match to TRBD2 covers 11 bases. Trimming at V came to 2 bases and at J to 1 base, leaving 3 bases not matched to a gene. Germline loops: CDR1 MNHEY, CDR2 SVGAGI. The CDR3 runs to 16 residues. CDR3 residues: CASSYPGLAGQETQYF. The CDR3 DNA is TGTGCCAGCAGTTACCCCGGACTAGCGGGCCAAGAGACCCAGTACTTC.